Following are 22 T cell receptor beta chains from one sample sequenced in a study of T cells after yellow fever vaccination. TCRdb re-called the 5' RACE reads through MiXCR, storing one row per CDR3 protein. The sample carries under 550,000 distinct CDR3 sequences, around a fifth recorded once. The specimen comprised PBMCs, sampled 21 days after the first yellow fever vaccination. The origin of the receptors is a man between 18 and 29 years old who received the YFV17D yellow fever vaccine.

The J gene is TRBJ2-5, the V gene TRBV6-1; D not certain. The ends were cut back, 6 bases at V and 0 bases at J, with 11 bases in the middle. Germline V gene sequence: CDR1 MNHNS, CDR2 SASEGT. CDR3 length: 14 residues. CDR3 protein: CASSIGRYQETQYF. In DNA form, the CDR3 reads TGTGCCAGCAGCATAGGACGGTACCAAGAGACCCAGTACTTC.

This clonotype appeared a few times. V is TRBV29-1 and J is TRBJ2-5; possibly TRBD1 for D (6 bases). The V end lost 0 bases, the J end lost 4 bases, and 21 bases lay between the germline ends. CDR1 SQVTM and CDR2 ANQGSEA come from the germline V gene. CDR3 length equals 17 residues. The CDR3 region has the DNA TGCAGCGTTGAAGATCTGGCTACAGGGCGGTGGGGAGAGACCCAGTACTTC. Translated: CSVEDLATGRWGETQYF. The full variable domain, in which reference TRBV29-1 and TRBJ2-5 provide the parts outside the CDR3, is SAVISQKPSRDICQRGTSLTIQCQVDSQVTMMFWYRQQPGQSLTLIATANQGSEATYESGFVIDKFPISRPNLTFSTLTVSNMSPEDSSIYLCSVEDLATGRWGETQYFGPGTRLLVL.

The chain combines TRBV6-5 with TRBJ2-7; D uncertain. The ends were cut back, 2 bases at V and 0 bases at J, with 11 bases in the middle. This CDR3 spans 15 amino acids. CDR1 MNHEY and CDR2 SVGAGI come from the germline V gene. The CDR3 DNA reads TGTGCCAGCAGTTACCAAGACGGTAGCTCCTACGAGCAGTACTTC. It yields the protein CASSYQDGSSYEQYF.

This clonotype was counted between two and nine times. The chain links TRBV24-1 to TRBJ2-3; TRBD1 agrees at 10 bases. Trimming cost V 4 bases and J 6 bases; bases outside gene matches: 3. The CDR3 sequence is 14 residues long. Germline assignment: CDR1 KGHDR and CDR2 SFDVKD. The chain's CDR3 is CATSEGQGMDTQYF. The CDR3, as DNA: TGTGCCACCAGTGAGGGACAGGGGATGGATACGCAGTATTTT.

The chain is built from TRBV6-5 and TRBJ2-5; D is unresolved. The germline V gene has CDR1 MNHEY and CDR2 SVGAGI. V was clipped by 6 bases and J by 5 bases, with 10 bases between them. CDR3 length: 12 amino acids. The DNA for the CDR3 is TGTGCCAGCAGCTCCGCCCGGGAGACCCAGTACTTC. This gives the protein CASSSARETQYF.

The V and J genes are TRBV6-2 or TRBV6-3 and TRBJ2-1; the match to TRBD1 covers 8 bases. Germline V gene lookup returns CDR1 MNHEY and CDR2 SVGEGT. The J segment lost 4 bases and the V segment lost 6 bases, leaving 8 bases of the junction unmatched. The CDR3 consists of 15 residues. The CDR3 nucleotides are TGTGCCAGCAGCCAAGACAGGGGAGATTACAATGAGCAGTTCTTC. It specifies CASSQDRGDYNEQFF.

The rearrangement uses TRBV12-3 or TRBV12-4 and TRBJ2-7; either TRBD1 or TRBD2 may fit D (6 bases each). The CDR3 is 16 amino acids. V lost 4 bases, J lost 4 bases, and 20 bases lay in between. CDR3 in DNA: TGTGCCAGCAGTTCCAAACAGGGAGGATTGGTATACGAGCAGTACTTC. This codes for CASSSKQGGLVYEQYF.

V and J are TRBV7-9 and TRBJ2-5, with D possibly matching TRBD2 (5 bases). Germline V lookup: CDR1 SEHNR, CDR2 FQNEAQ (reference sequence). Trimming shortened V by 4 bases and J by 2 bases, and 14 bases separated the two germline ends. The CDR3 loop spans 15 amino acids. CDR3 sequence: CASSSDWRSQETQYF. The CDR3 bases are TGTGCCAGCAGCTCTGACTGGAGGTCTCAAGAGACCCAGTACTTC.

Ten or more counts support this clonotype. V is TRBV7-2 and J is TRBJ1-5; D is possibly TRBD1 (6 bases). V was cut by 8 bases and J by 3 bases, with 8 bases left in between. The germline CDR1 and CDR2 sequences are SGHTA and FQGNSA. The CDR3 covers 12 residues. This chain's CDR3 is CASQGYNQPQHF. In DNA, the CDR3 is TGTGCCAGCCAGGGGTACAATCAGCCCCAGCATTTT.

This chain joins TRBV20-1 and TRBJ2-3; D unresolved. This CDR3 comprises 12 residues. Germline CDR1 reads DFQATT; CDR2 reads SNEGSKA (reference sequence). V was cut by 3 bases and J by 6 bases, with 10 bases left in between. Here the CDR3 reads CSARKGVDTQYF. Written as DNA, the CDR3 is TGCAGTGCTAGGAAAGGCGTGGATACGCAGTATTTT.

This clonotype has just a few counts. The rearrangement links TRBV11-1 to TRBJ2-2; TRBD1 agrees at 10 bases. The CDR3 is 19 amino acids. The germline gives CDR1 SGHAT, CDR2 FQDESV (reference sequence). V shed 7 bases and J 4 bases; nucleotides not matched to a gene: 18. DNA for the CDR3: TGTGCCAGCACCCGTGGGACAGGGGCTCCCTTTGGTGGCACCGGGGAGCTGTTTTTT. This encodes CASTRGTGAPFGGTGELFF.

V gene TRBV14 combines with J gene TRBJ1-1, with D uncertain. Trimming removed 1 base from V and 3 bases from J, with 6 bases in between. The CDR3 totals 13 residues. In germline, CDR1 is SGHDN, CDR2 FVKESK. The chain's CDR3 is CASSQGLDTEAFF. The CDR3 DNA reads TGTGCCAGCAGCCAAGGGCTGGACACTGAAGCTTTCTTT.

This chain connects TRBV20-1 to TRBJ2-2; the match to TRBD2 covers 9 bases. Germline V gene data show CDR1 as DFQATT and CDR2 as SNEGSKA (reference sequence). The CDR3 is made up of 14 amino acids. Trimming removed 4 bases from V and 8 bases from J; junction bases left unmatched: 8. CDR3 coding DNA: TGCAGTGCTACCCCCAGCGGGGGGCCAGGGGAGCTGTTTTTT. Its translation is CSATPSGGPGELFF.

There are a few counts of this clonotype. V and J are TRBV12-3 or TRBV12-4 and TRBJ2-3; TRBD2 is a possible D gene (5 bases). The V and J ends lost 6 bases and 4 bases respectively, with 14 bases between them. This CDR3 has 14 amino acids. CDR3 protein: CASSNAPGADTQYF. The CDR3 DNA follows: TGTGCCAGCAGCAATGCGCCCGGGGCAGATACGCAGTATTTT.

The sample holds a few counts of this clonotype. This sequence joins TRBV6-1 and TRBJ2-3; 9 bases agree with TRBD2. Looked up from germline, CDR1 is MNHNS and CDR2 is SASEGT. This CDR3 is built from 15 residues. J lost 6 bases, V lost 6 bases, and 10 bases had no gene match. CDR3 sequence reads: CASRSLAGDLDTQYF. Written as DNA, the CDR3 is TGTGCCAGCAGGTCACTAGCGGGTGATTTGGATACGCAGTATTTT.

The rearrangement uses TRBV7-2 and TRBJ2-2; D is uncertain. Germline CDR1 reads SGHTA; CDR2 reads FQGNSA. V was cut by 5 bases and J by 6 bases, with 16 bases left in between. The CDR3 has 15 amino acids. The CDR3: CASSIINRAPGELFF. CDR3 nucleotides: TGTGCCAGCAGCATAATCAACAGAGCCCCCGGGGAGCTGTTTTTT.

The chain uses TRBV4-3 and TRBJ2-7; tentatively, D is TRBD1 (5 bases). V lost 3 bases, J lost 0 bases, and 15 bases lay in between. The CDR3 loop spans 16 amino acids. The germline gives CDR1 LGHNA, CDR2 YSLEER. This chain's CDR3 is CASSQDFLTASYEQYF. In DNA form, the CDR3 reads TGCGCCAGCAGCCAGGATTTTCTGACAGCCTCCTACGAGCAGTACTTC.

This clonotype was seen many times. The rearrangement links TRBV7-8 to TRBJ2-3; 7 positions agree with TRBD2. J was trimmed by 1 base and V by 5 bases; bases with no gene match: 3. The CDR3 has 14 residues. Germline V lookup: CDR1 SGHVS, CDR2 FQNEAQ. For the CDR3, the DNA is TGTGCCAGCAGCGCCCGGGGGGGCACAGATACGCAGTATTTT. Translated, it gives CASSARGGTDTQYF. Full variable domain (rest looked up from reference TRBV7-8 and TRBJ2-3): GAGVSQSPRYKVAKRGQDVALRCDPISGHVSLFWYQQALGQGPEFLTYFQNEAQLDKSGLPSDRFFAERPEGSVSTLKIQRTQQEDSAVYLCASSARGGTDTQYFGPGTRLTVL.

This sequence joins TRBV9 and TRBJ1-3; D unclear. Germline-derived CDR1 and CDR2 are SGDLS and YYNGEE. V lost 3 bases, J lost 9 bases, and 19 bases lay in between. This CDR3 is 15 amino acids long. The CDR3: CASSASYTSSSTIYF. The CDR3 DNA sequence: TGTGCCAGCAGCGCATCATATACGAGTTCTAGCACCATATATTTT.

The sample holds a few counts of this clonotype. The CDR3, as DNA: TGCAGTGCTAGAGGGCAGGGGACAGATACGCAGTATTTT. This codes for CSARGQGTDTQYF. The V and J genes are TRBV20-1 and TRBJ2-3; a possible D gene is TRBD1 (6 bases). Germline loops: CDR1 DFQATT, CDR2 SNEGSKA (reference sequence). The CDR3 covers 13 residues. V was cut by 1 base and J by 3 bases, with 8 bases left in between.

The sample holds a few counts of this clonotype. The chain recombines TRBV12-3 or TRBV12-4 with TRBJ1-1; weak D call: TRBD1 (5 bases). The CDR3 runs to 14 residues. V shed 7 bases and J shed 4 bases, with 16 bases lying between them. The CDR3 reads CASMALLGGTEAFF. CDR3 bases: TGTGCCAGCATGGCCCTTCTCGGGGGCACTGAAGCTTTCTTT.

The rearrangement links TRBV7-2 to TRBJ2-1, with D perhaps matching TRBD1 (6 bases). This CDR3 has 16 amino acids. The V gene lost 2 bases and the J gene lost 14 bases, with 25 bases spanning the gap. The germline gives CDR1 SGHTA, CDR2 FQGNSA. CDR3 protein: CASSLNRGQGIGEKFF. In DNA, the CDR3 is TGTGCCAGCAGCTTAAATCGCGGGCAGGGGATAGGGGAGAAGTTCTTC.